This entry is about one T cell receptor (beta chain). Its antigen is as yet unknown. Germline V gives CDR1 KGHSH, CDR2 LQKENI. The length of the CDR3 is 14 residues. V shed 2 bases and J shed 6 bases, with 12 bases lying between them. Method: immunoSEQ multiplex PCR; TCRdb's copy keeps in-frame clones and lacks some. The table has some 140,000 clones, roughly 91% seen once; the top ten hold 6.5% to 8.5%. The sample comes from a study of T cell responses to AZD1222 COVID-19 vaccine. General study points: Repertoires were obtained only post-peak T cell response. The study identified only a handful of AZD1222 recipients as seropositive at baseline. The reported proportion of spike-specific TCRs targeting unmutated variant regions was nearly half. Among the donors, most were white British and more were female, and clonal diversity was possibly underestimated.

The genes are TRBV18 and TRBJ2-3; D might be TRBD2 (5 bases). This specimen was peripheral blood, taken 28 days after the second AZD1222 dose. The sequence was obtained from an adult who received the AZD1222 COVID-19 vaccine. CDR3 sequence (DNA): TGTGCCAGCTCACCAGAAGGACTCTCGGATACGCAGTATTTT. It yields the protein CASSPEGLSDTQYF.